Sequencing of this T cell receptor beta chain was carried out in a study of cytomegalovirus exposure and HLA in healthy donors (TCRdb year 2017). Regarding the research as a whole: An earlier analysis of roughly 500 of the donors reported approximately 280 Gb of sequence data and 95 million to 120 million unique TCR beta sequences obtained from roughly 170 million T cells. An early release that covered about 640 HLA-typed donors contained about 300 gigabases of sequencing data and 65 million to 100 million unique TCR sequences. Of the 300 to 450 genotyped donors, roughly 80% were placed in the genetic ancestry cluster associated with self-reported Caucasian donors. The study aimed to test whether signatures of past pathogen exposure could be identified by cataloging public T cell receptors. The T cell repertoires of around 730 subjects were profiled by immunosequencing and related to cytomegalovirus serostatus. Along with the approximately 650-subject first cohort, a separate validation cohort of about 110 different subjects was used. To predict cytomegalovirus infection status, the study brought together high-throughput TCR immunosequencing, statistical association of individual TCRs with disease status, and machine learning. To study patterns of TCR occurrence, a later analysis re-analyzed previously published TCR beta repertoires from 666 donors and added high-resolution HLA genotyping. Rather than using new phenotypic data, the later analysis identified candidate immune exposures from TCR beta sequences and from how often those sequences occurred across donors. An earlier analysis of approximately 630 of the donors applied high-throughput TCR beta sequencing to assess whether each TCR beta V gene segment acted as functional or pseudogenic. Donor age, sex, ethnicity and CMV serostatus were compiled together with the repertoire data. Genome-wide SNP genotypes for about three fifths of the roughly 670 donors were used in a later genetic analysis, which treated that subset as a discovery cohort. Every repertoire in the discovery cohort had been generated on one and the same sequencing platform. HLA typing covered class I and class II loci at four-digit resolution. Typing coverage varied by locus: roughly 620-630 donors for A, B, C, DRB1 and DQB1; 500 to 550 for DQA1; approximately 610 for DPA1; about 450 for DPB1. Because of strong linkage in the cohort, roughly five DR-DQ haplotypes were treated as single units for association and clustering. Among roughly 370 genotyped donors of the cohort, an average of 235,054 unique TCR beta nucleotide sequences were sequenced per donor, roughly 20% of them non-productive. What the research found in general, with its limitations: Broadly in line with IMGT annotations, most TCR beta V segments showed up in productive rearrangements about 90% or about 30% of the time in an earlier analysis of 587 of the donors. Seventeen rarely observed V segments, including chromosome 9 orphons, were excluded from the earlier analysis of several hundred of the donors because counts were too low. At a false discovery rate of 0.05, a later analysis linked 15,000 to 20,000 TCR beta sequences to specific HLA alleles. The presence/absence analyses assumed that sequencing depth was roughly uniform across donors, and that assumption may not be true. Compared with equally common non-associated chains, HLA-associated TCR beta chains in a later analysis were more clonally expanded and had lower generation probabilities. Most TCR sequences were seen in very few donors, while some public TCRs were found in many individuals. A total of 150 or so TCR beta chains were listed by the study as associated with cytomegalovirus. The authors suggested that the approach could potentially be extended to other disease states and immunological phenotypes. In a later analysis, several top co-occurrence clusters were reported to appear linked to parvovirus B19, influenza, CMV and Epstein-Barr virus. A later analysis found that TCR association rates varied across HLA loci, with DRB1 alleles showing the most associated TCRs and HLA-C alleles the fewest. A few of the identified cytomegalovirus-associated TCR beta chains were confirmed in vitro to be specific for cytomegalovirus antigens. When HLA alleles, especially DR and DQ, strongly co-occurred, attributing TCR associations to individual alleles was difficult. A later analysis found that most CMV-associated TCR beta chains appeared HLA-restricted, with HLA associations seemingly driven largely by CMV exposure. Because HLA typing was missing for some donors at each locus, association tests included only the typed subset. This cohort had only TCR beta chains sequenced, and the lack of alpha or paired-chain data limited which features could be detected. A further reported finding was that TCR beta sequences accurately predicted the HLA-A and HLA-B alleles for most subjects in the first cohort. Correlated functional status among segregating V segments might reflect linkage disequilibrium, but an unknown experimental factor could not be ruled out. In a later genetic analysis, fewer N-insertions in productive TCRs were reported among donors in an Asian-associated ancestry cluster than the roughly 670-donor mean. Because the 87-base-pair reads could not distinguish some IMGT-functional V segments, including TRBV6-2 and TRBV6-3, those segments were excluded. A group of highly shared sequence variants was considered likely to be a technical artifact of the sequencing pipeline. In a later genetic analysis, a missense DCLRE1C variant was associated with V-gene and J-gene trimming of TCR beta chains, and the association was replicated in an independent cohort. CMV serostatus was the only immune exposure information available for the cohort. In both the original and validation cohorts, the classifier was reported to diagnose cytomegalovirus status with high specificity and sensitivity.

The cohort comprised some 700 healthy bone marrow donors. Cohort members were all nominally healthy when sampled, although unrecorded immune exposures were likely present. The donor tested CMV seronegative and was one of the 352 seronegative cohort members. A peripheral blood sample was provided by each donor, and peripheral blood mononuclear cells were used for TCR beta sequencing. The Qiagen DNeasy Blood Extraction Kit was used to extract genomic DNA from the blood cell samples. The library was produced with the immunoSEQ multiplex PCR assay. The multiplex PCR relied on a mix of 60 forward primers for TCR Vbeta segments and 13 reverse primers for TCR Jbeta segments. Amplification of the CDR3 region of rearranged TCR beta genes was performed with a multiplex PCR assay on genomic DNA. On the Illumina HiSeq System, the amplified TCR beta libraries were sequenced as 87-base-pair reads. The original methods were these. In a later analysis, approximately 74 million unique TCR beta chains were counted across the 500 to 850 repertoires, and approximately 9.9 million of these chains were shared by at least two donors. Raw reads were error-corrected and collapsed into unique sequences with a nearest-neighbor algorithm that merged closely related sequences to remove PCR and sequencing errors. Alignment of CDR3 sequences to IMGT reference sequences was used to assign V, D and J gene segments. For a sequence to be retained, a match of at least six nucleotides to both a V gene segment and a J gene segment was required. A rearrangement counted as productive if the CDR3 had no stop codons and remained in frame with V and J, and every other rearrangement counted as non-productive. CDR3 was defined according to IMGT convention as the region running from the second conserved V-encoded cysteine to the conserved J-encoded phenylalanine. The earlier analysis of a few hundred of the donors excluded sequences that lacked an unambiguous match to a single V gene segment. In an earlier analysis of 450 to 700 of the donors, V segments were called functional above 56.7% productive rearrangements and were called segregating when the between-donor standard deviation exceeded 5%. A statistical classification framework was built to diagnose cytomegalovirus status from the catalog of TCR beta chain sequences. In a later analysis, TCR nucleotide sequences were compared against IMGT/GENE-DB human TR gene sequences so that V and J genes could be assigned. The TCRdist pipeline was used in a later analysis to assign CDR3 sequences and most-parsimonious VDJ recombination scenarios. In a later analysis, each TCR beta chain was defined by its CDR3 amino acid sequence together with its V-gene family, and reads lacking a unique V-gene family were excluded. To address suspected cross-contamination and a sequencing artifact, a later analysis removed approximately 590 highly shared, low-generation-probability nucleotide sequences. For each public chain, a later analysis derived a clonal expansion index from normalized ranks of inferred template counts within each repertoire. Generation probabilities in a later analysis came from a VDJ recombination model fitted to out-of-frame rearrangements, and those results were checked against IGoR. Hypergeometric tests were used in a later analysis to score TCR-TCR, TCR-HLA and TCR-CMV co-occurrence, with a repertoire-size bias correction applied to the TCR pairs. A later analysis estimated false discovery rates by permuting HLA or CMV assignments 20 times. A later analysis grouped co-occurring TCRs with DBSCAN, adding TCRdist sequence similarity when clustering within HLA-allele-positive subsets. Repertoires with fewer than 30,000 or more than 120,000 public chains were left out of co-occurrence clustering, as were five repertoires with anomalous nucleotide sharing. The table was pulled from immuneACCESS by TCRdb, which kept in-frame rearrangements only. Such tables lose some clones; where checked, under half of the loss comes from unresolved V genes, and the rest has no known cause. Clone size and the V and J calls come from that table; the DNA yielded D and trimming. This sample gives under 200,000 clones in total; 87% of them show up just once. Jointly, the top ten make up around 1% of the sample.

Looking up the germline V gene (reference sequence) yields CDR1 MNHEY and CDR2 SMNVEV. V ends up 0 bases short and J 6 bases short, with an unmatched junction base count of 10. The CDR3 spans 16 residues, from the cysteine through the phenylalanine. Only CDR3 DNA remains: 48 bases, in frame from the first base. A note on this clone: No cognate antigen has been identified for it. The sample holds no much larger clone one base away, and base qualities are not on file.

The clonotype originates from a boy between 2 and 10 years old in good health and CMV-seronegative. In this chain, TRBV27 is recombined with TRBJ1-1; 7 middle bases align to TRBD1. Sample: PBMCs. In nucleotides, the sequence is TGTGCCAGCAGTTTATCTACAGGGGCTTTAATCGCTGAAGCTTTCTTT. This encodes CASSLSTGALIAEAFF.